These 10 T cell receptor beta chains share one sample of origin, sequenced in a study of CD8 T cells in ankylosing spondylitis. TCRdb passed the 5' RACE reads through MiXCR, listing each CDR3 protein once. The table records 340,000 or so distinct CDR3 sequences, approximately 15% of them present only once. The sequenced material came from blood, either unsorted or a sorted T cell fraction (not recorded which). These receptors were collected from a male donor with ankylosing spondylitis or in good health (not recorded which).

There are a few counts of this clonotype. The chain joins TRBV12-3 or TRBV12-4 to TRBJ2-2; D ambiguous. V was trimmed by 6 bases and J by 2 bases, leaving 7 bases between them. CDR3 size: 13 residues. CDR3 in DNA: TGTGCCAGCAGCGGGTACAACACCGGGGAGCTGTTTTTT. Residues: CASSGYNTGELFF.

The CDR3 sequence is CASSFSGRGQGANTGELFF. CDR3 coding DNA: TGTGCCAGCAGTTTCTCGGGAAGAGGACAGGGGGCGAACACCGGGGAGCTGTTTTTT. The rearrangement joins TRBV27 to TRBJ2-2; 10 bases match TRBD1. This CDR3 region has 19 residues. The V and J ends lost 3 bases and 0 bases, in that order; junction bases with no gene match: 10. From germline, CDR1 is MNHEY and CDR2 SMNVEV (reference sequence).

The chain is built from TRBV7-2 and TRBJ2-1; no reliable D call. The CDR3 loop spans 13 amino acids. CDR1 is SGHTA and CDR2 is FQGNSA in the germline V gene. V was shortened by 2 bases and J by 2 bases, with 4 bases between the two germline ends. CDR3 loop: CASSLYTYNEQFF. CDR3 sequence (DNA): TGTGCCAGCAGCTTATATACCTACAATGAGCAGTTCTTC.

Only a few counts were recorded for this clonotype. CDR3 sequence (DNA): TGTGCCAGCAGTTCCTACGGGGTTGTGGGGGCCAGTGAAGCTTTCTTT. It specifies CASSSYGVVGASEAFF. The V and J genes are TRBV12-3 or TRBV12-4 and TRBJ1-1; a possible D gene is TRBD1 (6 bases). V was shortened by 4 bases and J by 7 bases, with 22 bases between the two germline ends. This CDR3 region has 16 residues.

There are a few counts of this clonotype. The chain uses TRBV7-9 and TRBJ1-3, with D perhaps matching TRBD1 (5 bases). Germline V gene data show CDR1 as SEHNR and CDR2 as FQNEAQ (reference sequence). With 5 bases removed from V and 0 bases from J, the gap between germline ends came to 8 bases. The CDR3 is 14 amino acids. Written as DNA, the CDR3 is TGTGCCAGCAGCGCACAGGTCTCTGGAAACACCATATATTTT. This sequence encodes CASSAQVSGNTIYF.

The rearrangement uses TRBV12-3 or TRBV12-4 and TRBJ1-1; possible D gene TRBD1, 5 bases. The CDR3 consists of 15 residues. V gave up 2 bases and J gave up 1 base, with 11 bases separating them. The CDR3 DNA sequence: TGTGCCAGCAGTTTATGGGGCGAGGGGAACACTGAAGCTTTCTTT. Protein: CASSLWGEGNTEAFF.

The rearrangement links TRBV5-1 to TRBJ1-1; TRBD1 aligns across 8 bases. Looked up from germline, CDR1 is SGHRS and CDR2 is YFSETQ. The CDR3 extends over 14 amino acids. J was trimmed by 4 bases and V by 4 bases; bases with no gene match: 6. CDR3 sequence reads: CASSARGLGTEAFF. DNA for the CDR3: TGCGCCAGCAGCGCCAGGGGGCTGGGCACTGAAGCTTTCTTT.

The chain carries TRBV4-1 and TRBJ2-1; tentative D call: TRBD1 (6 bases). The CDR3 contains 15 residues. Germline V gene lookup returns CDR1 MGHRA and CDR2 YSYEKL. Trimming pared 6 bases from V and 9 bases from J, leaving 21 bases between. The CDR3 DNA follows: TGCGCCAGCAGACGAACATTCGTACAGGGACGTGAGCAGTTCTTC. Protein product: CASRRTFVQGREQFF.

A few counts support this clonotype. The chain joins TRBV6-1 to TRBJ2-3, with TRBD1 matching 9 bases. The V and J ends lost 5 bases and 6 bases, in that order; junction bases with no gene match: 9. The CDR3 loop spans 15 amino acids. Germline lookup yields CDR1 MNHNS and CDR2 SASEGT. In nucleotides, the CDR3 is TGTGCCAGCAGTACCGGGACAGGGACATACGATACGCAGTATTTT. Protein product: CASSTGTGTYDTQYF.

This clonotype was detected only a few times. The chain is built from TRBV4-2 and TRBJ2-1; 13 nucleotides align to TRBD2. CDR3 size: 17 residues. CDR1 and CDR2 (germline): LGHNA, YNFKEQ. The junction had 9 bases not matched to a gene; V was cut back by 3 bases and J by 7 bases. CDR3 nucleotide sequence: TGTGCCAGCAGCCACGCCTTTAGGACTAGCGGGGGAAATGAGCAGTTCTTC. Protein product: CASSHAFRTSGGNEQFF.